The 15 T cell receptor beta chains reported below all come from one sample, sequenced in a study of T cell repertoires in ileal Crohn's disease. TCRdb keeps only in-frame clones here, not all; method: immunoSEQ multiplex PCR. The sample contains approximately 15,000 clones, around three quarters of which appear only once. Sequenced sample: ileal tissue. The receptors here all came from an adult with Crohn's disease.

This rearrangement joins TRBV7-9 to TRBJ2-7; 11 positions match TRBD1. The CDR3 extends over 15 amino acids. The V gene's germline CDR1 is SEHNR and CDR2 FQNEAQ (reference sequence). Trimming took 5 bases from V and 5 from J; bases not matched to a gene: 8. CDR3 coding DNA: TGTGCCAGCAGCCCTGGACAGGGGGCGAAGGACGAGCAGTACTTC. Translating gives CASSPGQGAKDEQYF.

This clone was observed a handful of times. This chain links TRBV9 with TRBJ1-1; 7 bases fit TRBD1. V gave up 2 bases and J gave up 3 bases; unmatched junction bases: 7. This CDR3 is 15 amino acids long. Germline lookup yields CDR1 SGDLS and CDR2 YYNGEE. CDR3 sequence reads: CASSVQGGDYTEAFF. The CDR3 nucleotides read TGTGCCAGCAGCGTTCAGGGGGGAGACTACACTGAAGCTTTCTTT.

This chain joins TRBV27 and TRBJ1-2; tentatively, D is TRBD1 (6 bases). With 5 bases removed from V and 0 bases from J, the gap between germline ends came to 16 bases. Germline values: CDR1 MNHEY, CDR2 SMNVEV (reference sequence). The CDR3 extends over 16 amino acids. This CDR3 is CASSRSGQTTNYGYTF. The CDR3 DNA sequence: TGTGCCAGCAGTCGCTCCGGACAGACAACTAACTATGGCTACACCTTC.

The CDR3: CAWSVGEENYGYTF. The DNA for the CDR3 is TGTGCCTGGAGTGTTGGGGAGGAAAACTATGGCTACACCTTC. The chain has TRBV30 and TRBJ1-2; D gene uncertain. This CDR3 is built from 14 residues. Trimming cost V 0 bases and J 2 bases, with 10 bases left between them. The germline CDR1 and CDR2 sequences are GTSNPN and SVGIG (reference sequence).

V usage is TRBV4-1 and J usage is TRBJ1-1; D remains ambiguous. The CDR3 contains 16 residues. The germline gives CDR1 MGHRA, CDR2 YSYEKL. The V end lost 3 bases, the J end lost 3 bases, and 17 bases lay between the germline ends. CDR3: CASSHRRRSVYTEAFF. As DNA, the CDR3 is TGCGCCAGCAGCCACCGAAGGAGGTCAGTTTACACTGAAGCTTTCTTT.

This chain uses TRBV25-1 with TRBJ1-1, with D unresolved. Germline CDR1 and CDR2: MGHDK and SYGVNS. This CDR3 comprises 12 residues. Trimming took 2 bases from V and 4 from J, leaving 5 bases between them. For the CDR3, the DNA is TGTGCCAGCAGTGAACCAGGCACTGAAGCTTTCTTT. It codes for CASSEPGTEAFF.

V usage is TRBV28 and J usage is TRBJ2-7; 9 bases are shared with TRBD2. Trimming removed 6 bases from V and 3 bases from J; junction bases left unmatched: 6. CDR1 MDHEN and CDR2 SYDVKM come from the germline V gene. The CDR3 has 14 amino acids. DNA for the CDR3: TGTGCCAGCAGGGACCTTAGCGGGAGCTACGAGCAGTACGTC. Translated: CASRDLSGSYEQYV.

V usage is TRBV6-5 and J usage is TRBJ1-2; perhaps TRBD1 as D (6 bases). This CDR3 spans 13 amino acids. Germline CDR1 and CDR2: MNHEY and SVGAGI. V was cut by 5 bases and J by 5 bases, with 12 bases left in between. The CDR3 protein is CASSPGTPYGYTF. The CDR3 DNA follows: TGTGCCAGCAGTCCCGGGACACCTTATGGCTACACCTTC.

CDR3 nucleotides: TGTGCCAGCAGTAATATAGCGGGAGGAGATACGCAGTATTTT. Residues: CASSNIAGGDTQYF. This chain connects TRBV6-5 to TRBJ2-3, with 10 bases lining up with TRBD2. Trimming cost V 5 bases and J 5 bases; bases outside gene matches: 4. The germline V gene encodes CDR1 MNHEY and CDR2 SVGAGI. The CDR3 length is 14 residues.

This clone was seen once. CDR3 nucleotides: TGTGCCAGCAGGGACATGATGAACACTGAAGCTTTCTTT. Its protein product is CASRDMMNTEAFF. The chain has TRBV6-6 and TRBJ1-1, with a possible D match to TRBD1 (5 bases). V dropped 6 bases and J dropped 0 bases, with 8 bases sitting between them. The germline CDR1 and CDR2 sequences are MNHNY and SVGAGI (reference sequence). The CDR3 extends over 13 amino acids.

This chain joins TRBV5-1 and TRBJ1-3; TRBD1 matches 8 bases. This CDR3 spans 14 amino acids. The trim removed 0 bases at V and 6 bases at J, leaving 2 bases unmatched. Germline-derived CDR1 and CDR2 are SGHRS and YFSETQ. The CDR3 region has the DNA TGCGCCAGCAGCTTGGGGGACAGGAAAAACACCATATATTTT. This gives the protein CASSLGDRKNTIYF.

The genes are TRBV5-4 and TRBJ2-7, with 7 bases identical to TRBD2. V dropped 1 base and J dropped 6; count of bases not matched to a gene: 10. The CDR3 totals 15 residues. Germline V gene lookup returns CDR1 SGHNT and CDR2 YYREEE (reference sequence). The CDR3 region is CASSLIPSGLTEQYF. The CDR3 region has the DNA TGTGCCAGCAGCTTGATTCCTAGCGGACTCACCGAGCAGTACTTC.

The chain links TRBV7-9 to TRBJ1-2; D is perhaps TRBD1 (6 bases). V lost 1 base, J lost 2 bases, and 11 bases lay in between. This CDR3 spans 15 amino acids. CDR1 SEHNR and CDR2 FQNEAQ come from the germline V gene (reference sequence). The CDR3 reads CASSLEQGPNYGYTF. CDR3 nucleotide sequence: TGTGCCAGCAGCTTAGAACAGGGACCGAACTATGGCTACACCTTC.

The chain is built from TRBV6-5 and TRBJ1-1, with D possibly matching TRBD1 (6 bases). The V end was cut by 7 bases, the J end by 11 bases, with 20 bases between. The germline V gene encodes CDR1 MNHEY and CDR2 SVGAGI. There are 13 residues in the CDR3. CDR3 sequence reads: CASTRGGPQGAFF. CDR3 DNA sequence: TGTGCCAGCACCCGAGGGGGTCCCCAGGGGGCTTTCTTT.

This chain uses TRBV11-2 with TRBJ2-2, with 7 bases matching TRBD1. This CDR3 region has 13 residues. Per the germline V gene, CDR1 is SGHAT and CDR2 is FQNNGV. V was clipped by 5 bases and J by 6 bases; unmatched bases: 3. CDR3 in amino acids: CASSPGGSGELFF. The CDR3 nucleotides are TGTGCCAGCAGCCCAGGGGGATCCGGGGAGCTGTTTTTT.